This T cell receptor (beta chain) is from a study of T cells after yellow fever vaccination. Study-level points and caveats: Most clones from primary vaccination were detected again post-booster (approximately 96% CD4, 88% CD8).

This clonotype was found a few times. Its antigen is as yet unknown. The ends were cut back, 5 bases at V and 0 bases at J, with 12 bases in the middle. This CDR3 region has 15 residues. The germline V gene has CDR1 SGDLS and CDR2 YYNGEE. In TCRdb, the 5' RACE reads were re-called with MiXCR into one record per CDR3 protein. The repertoire has some 400,000 distinct CDR3 sequences, about 6.2% of them found once; the top ten carry about 15%. This TCR was sampled from a man aged 25 to 45 who received the YFV17D yellow fever vaccine. Sequencing was performed on PBMCs, taken 5 days after the yellow fever booster vaccination. The chain uses TRBV9 and TRBJ1-3, with D uncertain. CDR3 protein: CASSVTQDSGNTIYF. CDR3 coding DNA: TGTGCCAGCAGTGTGACACAAGACTCTGGAAACACCATATATTTT.